This T cell receptor (beta chain) was sequenced during a study of T cells in Graves' hyperthyroidism and ophthalmopathy (dated by TCRdb to the late 2010s). Regarding the complete study: Peripheral blood was collected at initial diagnosis, before any treatment. To identify TCR V-J signatures that set the groups apart, the researchers used a discovery cohort of roughly 100 patients, made up of under 45 with Graves' ophthalmopathy and about 59 with stable Graves' hyperthyroidism. An independent validation cohort of around 19 hyperthyroidism patients and roughly 16 patients who later progressed to ophthalmopathy tested prospective prediction of ophthalmopathy. The approximately 100 discovery patients were divided at random into training and test sets in a 7:3 ratio. In addition, the study compared T-cell repertoires in thyroid tissue and in blood from roughly six Graves' hyperthyroidism patients. After blood sampling, hyperthyroidism patients were treated with methimazole at a starting dose of 30 mg daily, and ophthalmopathy patients were treated with high-dose intravenous methylprednisolone. The paper describes TCR Vbeta CDR3 sequencing of some 130 peripheral blood samples, made up of around 41 ophthalmopathy patients, around 78 hyperthyroidism patients and 17 progressor patients.

The TCR beta CDR3 regions were amplified from the RNA transcripts. For the first round of RT-PCR on the TCR CDR3, the HTBI primer set was used together with the Qiagen OneStep RT-PCR kit. Libraries were constructed in a second round of multiplex PCR, after which size selection and purification were carried out. The libraries were sequenced on an Illumina HiSeq2000 using paired-end 100 bp reads. On the authors' methods: SOAPnuke was used to process the raw data, with reads discarded if the reads contained adapters or uncalled bases, had a mean Phred below 15, or lacked an exact constant-primer or identifier match. COPE v1.2.5 was used to merge high-quality paired reads, and clonotypes were defined as unique nucleotide sequences. MiTCR v1.1 was used to align the clonotypes against IMGT TRBV, TRBD and TRBJ reference segments. The analysis was restricted to V-J combinations with a frequency above 0.0001, which together covered 99.2% of the repertoires. A TCS score was defined as the ratio of F50 (clonal expansion) to E x V (chaos), with BLOSUM62-based TCRdist applied between CDR3 peptides within each V-J. Welch's t-statistics and random forest reduced roughly 530 V-J features to under 15, which were used in a naive Bayes classifier (R e1071). The raw public data were reprocessed by TCRdb itself: fastp quality trimming at Q25, MiXCR clonotype calling, in-frame beta chains only. Every distinct CDR3 protein forms one entry, paired with its most common genes and DNA. These V and J calls are TCRdb output, not the study's own analysis. This sample has 450,000 to 650,000 distinct CDR3 sequences in its table, and about a fifth of those were observed once. In total, the top ten clones hold around a quarter of the sample.

A patient counted as having stable Graves' hyperthyroidism if no progression to ophthalmopathy occurred over 18 months of follow-up. The hyperthyroidism patients were between 18 and 65 years old and newly diagnosed, with a disease duration of less than 2 months. The study excluded patients with uncontrolled infections, other autoimmune diseases, pregnancy or lactation. Diagnoses relied on clinical symptoms, serum thyroxine and TRAb, thyroid ultrasound and orbital computed tomography. Ficoll-Paque density gradient centrifugation was used to isolate PBMCs from around 10 ml of fresh peripheral blood. Total RNA was extracted with Trizol reagent, and quality was checked on an Agilent 2100 Bioanalyzer. What the study reported, not specific to this receptor: Sample size was not statistically predetermined, and investigators were not blinded to group allocation. During validation, the model predicted progression to ophthalmopathy a median of roughly 7.1 months ahead of onset, with around 71% sensitivity and 72% to 80% specificity. Ophthalmopathy was separated from stable hyperthyroidism by a 13 V-J signature model, with approximately 85% sensitivity and 81% to 83% specificity obtained in cross-validation and 80%/75% obtained in testing. Most expanded thyroid clonotypes (frequency above 0.001) were also detected in blood, a finding suggesting that blood repertoires may reflect thyroid immune responses.

Only a few counts were recorded for this clonotype. The target of this receptor is not known. There are no base qualities to consult, and no much larger clone falls within one base. The sequenced material came from blood. This TCR was sampled from a man aged 18 to 29 with Graves' hyperthyroidism.

The DNA is as follows: TGCGCCAGCAGCTTATTGACAGGGGGTACCGGGGAGCTGTTTTTT. Protein translation: CASSLLTGGTGELFF. The V and J genes are TRBV5-1 and TRBJ2-2; a stretch of 9 junction bases matches TRBD1. V ends up 2 bases short and J 5 bases short, with an unmatched junction base count of 4. Reading from cysteine to phenylalanine, the CDR3 counts 15 amino acids. Only CDR3 DNA remains: 45 bases, in frame from the first base. The germline V gene specifies SGHRS as CDR1 and YFSETQ as CDR2.